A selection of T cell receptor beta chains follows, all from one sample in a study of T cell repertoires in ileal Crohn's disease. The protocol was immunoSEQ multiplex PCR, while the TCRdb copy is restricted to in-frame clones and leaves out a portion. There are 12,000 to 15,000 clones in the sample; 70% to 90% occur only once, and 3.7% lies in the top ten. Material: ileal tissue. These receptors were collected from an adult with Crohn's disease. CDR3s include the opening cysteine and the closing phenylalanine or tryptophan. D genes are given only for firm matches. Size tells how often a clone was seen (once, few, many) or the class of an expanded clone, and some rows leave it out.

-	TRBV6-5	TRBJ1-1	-	TGTGCCAGCAGCCGGGGGATGAACACTGAAGCTTTCTTT	CASSRGMNTEAFF
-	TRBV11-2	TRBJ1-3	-	TGTGCCAGCAGCCAGGGGACTGGAAACACCATATATTTT	CASSQGTGNTIYF
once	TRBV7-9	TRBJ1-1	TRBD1	TGTGCCAGCAGCTTAGCGACAGGGAGCACTGAAGCTTTCTTT	CASSLATGSTEAFF
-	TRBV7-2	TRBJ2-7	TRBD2	TGTGCCAGCAGCTTAGGAGTCCCAGCGGGAGGGAGTTTGGGGCAGTACTTC	CASSLGVPAGGSLGQYF
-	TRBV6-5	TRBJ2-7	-	TGTGCCAGCGGCCGGGAGCCCTACGAGCAGTACTTC	CASGREPYEQYF
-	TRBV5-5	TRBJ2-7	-	TGTGCCAGCAGCTTGAACATGGTACAGGGCTACGAGCAGTACTTC	CASSLNMVQGYEQYF
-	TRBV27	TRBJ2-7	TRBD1	TGTGCCAGCAGAGGGCAGGGGGCTAGGTCCTACGAGCAGTACTTC	CASRGQGARSYEQYF
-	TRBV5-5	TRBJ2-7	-	TGTGCCAGCAGCGGGGGGACAGACTTATTCTACGAGCAGTACTTC	CASSGGTDLFYEQYF
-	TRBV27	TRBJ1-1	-	TGTGCCAGCAGTTTCGGGACACCCAACATACATGAAGCTTTCTTT	CASSFGTPNIHEAFF
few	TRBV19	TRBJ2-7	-	TGTGCCAGTAGTATAGAGTGGGGGCGCGACCCCTACGAGCAGTACTTC	CASSIEWGRDPYEQYF
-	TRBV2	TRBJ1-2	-	TGTGCCAGCAGTGTTGGGCAGTCCTATGGCTACACCTTC	CASSVGQSYGYTF
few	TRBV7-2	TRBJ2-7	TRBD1	TGTGCCAGCAGCTATACTCCTTCCGGGACAGGGGCCAGAGAGCAGTACTTC	CASSYTPSGTGAREQYF
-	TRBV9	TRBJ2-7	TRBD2	TGTGCCAGCAGCGAGGGGACTAGCGGCGAGCAGTACTTC	CASSEGTSGEQYF
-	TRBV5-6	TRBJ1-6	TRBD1	TGTGCCAGCAGCTTGTACGACAGGGAGAGTTCACCCCTCCACTTT	CASSLYDRESSPLHF
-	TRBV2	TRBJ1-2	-	TGTGCCAGCAGTGAAGACAGGGAGATCTATGGCTACACCTTC	CASSEDREIYGYTF
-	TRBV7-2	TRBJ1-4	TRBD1	TGTGCCAGCAGCTTAGCCCACTCCGGGACAGGGTTTGAAAAACTGTTTTTT	CASSLAHSGTGFEKLFF
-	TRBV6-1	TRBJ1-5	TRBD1	TGTGCCAGCAGTGAGGACAGGTCAACAAATCAGCCCCAGCATTTT	CASSEDRSTNQPQHF
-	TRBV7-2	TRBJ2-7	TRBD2	TGTGCCAGCAGCCTAGCTAGCGGGGACCACGAGCAGTACTTC	CASSLASGDHEQYF
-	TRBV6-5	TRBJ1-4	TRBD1	TGTGCCAGCAGTGAGGGACAGGGTAATGAAAAACTGTTTTTT	CASSEGQGNEKLFF
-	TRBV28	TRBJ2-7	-	TGTGCCAGCAGGGCACGCGGGTTGGGCTACGAGCAGTACTTC	CASRARGLGYEQYF
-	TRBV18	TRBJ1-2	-	TGTGCCAGCTCACCACCCAATTCAATCGGGCGGACTGGTTATGGCTACACCTTC	CASSPPNSIGRTGYGYTF
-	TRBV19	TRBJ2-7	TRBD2	TGTGCCAGTAGTCCCTCCGGGGCTAGCGGGAGTTACGAGCAGTACTTC	CASSPSGASGSYEQYF
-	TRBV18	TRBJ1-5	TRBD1	TGTGCCAGCTCCCAGACAGGGGGCAGTCAGCCCCAGCATTTT	CASSQTGGSQPQHF
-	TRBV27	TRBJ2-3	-	TGTGCCAGCAGTTTGGGAGGGGGGGTAACAGATACGCAGTATTTT	CASSLGGGVTDTQYF
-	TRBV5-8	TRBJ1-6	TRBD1	TGTGCCAGCAGCGAGATGACAGGGTCCTATAATTCACCCCTCCACTTT	CASSEMTGSYNSPLHF
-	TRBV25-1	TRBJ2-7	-	TGTGCCAGCAGTGACAGGGGTGTTTACGAGCAGTACTTC	CASSDRGVYEQYF
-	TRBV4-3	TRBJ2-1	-	TGCGCCAGCAGCCAAGATCCACCCAGCGGCTCCTACAATGAGCAGTTCTTC	CASSQDPPSGSYNEQFF
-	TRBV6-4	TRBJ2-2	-	TGTGCCAGCAGTGCATCCGGGAGCACCGGGGAGCTGTTTTTT	CASSASGSTGELFF
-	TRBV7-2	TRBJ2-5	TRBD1	TGTGCCAGCAGCACCCGGACAGGGACGGGATCGGAGACCCAGTACTTC	CASSTRTGTGSETQYF
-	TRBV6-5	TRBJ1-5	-	TGTGCCAGCAGTTGTACCGGGGGGGGCCGACAGCCCCAGCATTTT	CASSCTGGGRQPQHF
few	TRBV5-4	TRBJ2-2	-	TGTGCCAGCAGCTTGGGGGTTAGCGCCGGGGAGCTGTTTTTT	CASSLGVSAGELFF
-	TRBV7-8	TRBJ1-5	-	TGTGCCAGCAGCTTGAAAGGAGTCAAGGATAATCAGCCCCAGCATTTT	CASSLKGVKDNQPQHF
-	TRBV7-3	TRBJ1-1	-	TGTGCCAGCAGCTTATACGCGGGGAACACTGAAGCTTTCTTT	CASSLYAGNTEAFF
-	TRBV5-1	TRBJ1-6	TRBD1	TGCGCCAGCAAGGAGACAGGGAGGACACCCCTCCACTTT	CASKETGRTPLHF
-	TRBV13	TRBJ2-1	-	TGTGCCAGCAGCTTAGGCCTAGGGAGCTCCTACAATGAGCAGTTCTTC	CASSLGLGSSYNEQFF
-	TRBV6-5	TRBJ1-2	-	TGTGCCAGCAGGCCTAGGCGGAACTATGGCTACACCTTC	CASRPRRNYGYTF
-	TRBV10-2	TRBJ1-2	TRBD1	TGCGCCAGCAGTCCTTGGCAGGGGGTATTAGGGTATGGCTACACCTTC	CASSPWQGVLGYGYTF
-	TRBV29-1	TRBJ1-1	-	TGCAGCGTGGGGCGATCCGGGGGGACTGAAGCTTTCTTT	CSVGRSGGTEAFF
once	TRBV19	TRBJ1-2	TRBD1	TGTGCCAGTAGTATAGGCCAGGGGGCTTCTGGCTACACCTTC	CASSIGQGASGYTF
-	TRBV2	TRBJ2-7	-	TGTGCCAGCACCGGGGGTCCCCCTCCGTACTTC	CASTGGPPPYF
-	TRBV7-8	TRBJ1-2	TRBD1	TGTGCCAGCAGCGGCCGGGACAGGGGCGCTAACTATGGCTACACCTTC	CASSGRDRGANYGYTF
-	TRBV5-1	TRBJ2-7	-	TGCGCCAGCGGTCCAGGGGCTGCCCTCTCCTACGAGCAGTACTTC	CASGPGAALSYEQYF
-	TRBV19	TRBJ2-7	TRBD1	TGTGCCAGCAAGGGACAGAGTACCTACGAGCAGTACTTC	CASKGQSTYEQYF
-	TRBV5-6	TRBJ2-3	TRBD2	TGTGCCAGCAGCTTCATTAGCGGGGGGGCCAGCACAGATACGCAGTATTTT	CASSFISGGASTDTQYF
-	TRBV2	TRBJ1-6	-	TGTGCCAGCAGTGAAGCCCCCCCGCCGGGTTCACCCCTCCACTTT	CASSEAPPPGSPLHF
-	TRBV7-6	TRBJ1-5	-	TGTGCCAGCAGCTTAGGGTCAGCGAACAATCAGCCCCAGCATTTT	CASSLGSANNQPQHF
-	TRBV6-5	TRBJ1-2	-	TGTGCCAGCAGTTACTCCGCACAATCGAGGGTTTCTGGCTACACCTTC	CASSYSAQSRVSGYTF
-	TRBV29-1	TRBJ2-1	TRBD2	TGCAGCGGAAGCGGGGGCCTGGGCAATGAGCAGTTCTTC	CSGSGGLGNEQFF
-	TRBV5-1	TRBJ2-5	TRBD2	TGCGCCAGCAGAACTAGCGGGATTCAAAAGACCCAGTACTTC	CASRTSGIQKTQYF
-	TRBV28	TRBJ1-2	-	TGTGCCAGCAGCTTTACAGGGTCTCCAGGCGGCTACACCTTC	CASSFTGSPGGYTF
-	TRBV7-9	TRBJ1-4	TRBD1	TGTGCCAGCAGCTTTGGACAGGCGAATGAAAAACTGTTTTTT	CASSFGQANEKLFF
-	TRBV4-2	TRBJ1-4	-	TGTGCCAGCAGCCGGACATCGGGTTATGAAAAACTGTTTTTT	CASSRTSGYEKLFF
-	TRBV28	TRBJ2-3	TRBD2	TGTGCCAGCAGCTCCCTTCGGGGGGTCCTCACAGATACGCAGTATTTT	CASSSLRGVLTDTQYF
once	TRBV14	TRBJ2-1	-	TGTGCCAGCAGCCAAGACTTGGGAGTATCCTACAATGAGCAGTTCTTC	CASSQDLGVSYNEQFF
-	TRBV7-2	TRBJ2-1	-	TGTGCCAGCAGCTTAATCCTAGGGGAAGATGAGCAGTTCTTC	CASSLILGEDEQFF
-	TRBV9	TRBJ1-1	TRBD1	TGTGCCAGCAGCCCCCGGACAGGGGGTGAGACTGAAGCTTTCTTT	CASSPRTGGETEAFF
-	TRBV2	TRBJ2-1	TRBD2	TGTGCCAGCGAGCCGGGACTAGCGGTCAATGAGCAGTTCTTC	CASEPGLAVNEQFF
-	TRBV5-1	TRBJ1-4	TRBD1	TGCGCCAGCAGCTCCACCGGGACAGGGAATGAAAAACTGTTTTTT	CASSSTGTGNEKLFF
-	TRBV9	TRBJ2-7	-	TGTGCCAGCAGCGTAGCTCCCCAGTCCTACGAGCAGTACTTC	CASSVAPQSYEQYF